This passage covers 26 T cell receptor beta chains from one sample sequenced in a study of blood T cells in healthy people across ages. The use of a sample-barcoded 5' primer and a J-beta primer mix characterized a second PCR of roughly 6 to 12 cycles. TCRdb re-derived calls from the 5' RACE reads in MiXCR, one entry per CDR3 protein. Counted here are about 600,000 distinct CDR3 sequences, 45% to 55% occurring once; the ten biggest clones make up under 30%. Sequencing input: blood. These receptors were obtained from a man at least 80 years old in good health.

The chain has TRBV28 and TRBJ1-2; no clear D. The V gene's germline CDR1 is MDHEN and CDR2 SYDVKM. The CDR3 is made up of 12 amino acids. Trimming stripped 5 bases from V and 4 bases from J, with 8 bases between. Here the CDR3 DNA reads TGTGCCAGCAGTGGACTGATCTATGGCTACACCTTC. Protein: CASSGLIYGYTF.

V and J are TRBV28 and TRBJ2-7, with unresolved D. Germline lookup yields CDR1 MDHEN and CDR2 SYDVKM. Trimming took 6 bases from V and 2 from J, leaving 11 bases between them. The CDR3 length is 13 residues. This chain's CDR3 is CASSTRVPYEQYF. The CDR3, as DNA: TGTGCCAGCAGCACCCGGGTCCCCTACGAGCAGTACTTC.

This rearrangement joins TRBV4-3 to TRBJ2-5, with D tentatively TRBD2 (6 bases). This CDR3 region has 16 residues. Germline V gene sequence: CDR1 LGHNA, CDR2 YSLEER. V lost 0 bases to trimming and J lost 5 bases, with 16 bases between them. This CDR3 reads CASSQDNRGTGETQYF. For the CDR3, the DNA is TGCGCCAGCAGCCAAGATAATCGGGGGACGGGGGAGACCCAGTACTTC.

The chain employs TRBV5-1 and TRBJ2-2; 10 bases agree with TRBD1. V lost 0 bases and J lost 7; bases outside the gene matches: 3. The CDR3 runs to 15 residues. The germline CDR1 and CDR2 sequences are SGHRS and YFSETQ. CDR3 nucleotides: TGCGCCAGCAGCTTGGGGACAGGGGGAGACGGGGAGCTGTTTTTT. Its translation: CASSLGTGGDGELFF.

The chain joins TRBV7-2 to TRBJ2-1; D ambiguous. Per germline, CDR1 SGHTA and CDR2 FQGNSA. Trimming left V 4 bases short and J 0 bases short, with 13 bases between. CDR3 length: 16 amino acids. CDR3 nucleotides: TGTGCCAGCAGCTCCAGAGACGGAAGCTCCTACAATGAGCAGTTCTTC. It is translated as CASSSRDGSSYNEQFF. Full variable domain (outside the CDR3, taken from reference TRBV7-2 and TRBJ2-1): GAGVSQSPSNKVTEKGKDVELRCDPISGHTALYWYRQSLGQGLEFLIYFQGNSAPDKSGLPSDRFSAERTGGSVSTLTIQRTQQEDSAVYLCASSSRDGSSYNEQFFGPGTRLTVL.

This clonotype was observed a few times. The CDR3: CASSEYRDTDGYTF. CDR3 bases: TGTGCCAGCAGTGAATACCGCGATACGGATGGCTACACCTTC. The chain employs TRBV2 and TRBJ1-2; the D is unclear. Germline V gene data show CDR1 as SNHLY and CDR2 as FYNNEI. CDR3 length: 14 residues. Trimming removed 2 bases from V and 6 bases from J, with 13 bases in between.

This chain joins TRBV29-1 and TRBJ2-4; D is uncertain. Trimming took off 5 bases at V and 10 bases at J, with 12 bases between the two ends. Germline V gene sequence: CDR1 SQVTM, CDR2 ANQGSEA. The CDR3 contains 11 residues. The CDR3 DNA is TGCAGCGTTCCTCTCAATAATATTCAGTACTTC. Protein sequence: CSVPLNNIQYF.

The V call is TRBV7-2, the J call TRBJ2-5; 8 bases map to TRBD1. The J call may be mistaken, given a closer DNA end match to TRBJ2-7. CDR1 is SGHTA and CDR2 is FQGNSA in the germline V gene. The CDR3 contains 14 residues. Written as DNA, the CDR3 is TGTGCCAGCAGCCCCGGGACAGGCTTAGGCGAGCAGTACTTC. As protein: CASSPGTGLGEQYF.

The chain couples TRBV20-1 to TRBJ2-3; TRBD2 aligns across 14 bases. The V gene's germline CDR1 is DFQATT and CDR2 SNEGSKA (reference sequence). The CDR3 contains 17 residues. V dropped 6 bases and J dropped 1; count of bases not matched to a gene: 9. The CDR3 DNA reads as TGCAGTGCCACCGGGACTAGCGGGAGTTCTCGCACAGATACGCAGTATTTT. Translation: CSATGTSGSSRTDTQYF.

In this sample, this clonotype turned up a few times. This chain uses TRBV29-1 with TRBJ2-3; tentative D call: TRBD2 (6 bases). The length of the CDR3 is 15 residues. In germline, CDR1 is SQVTM, CDR2 ANQGSEA. Trimming left V 5 bases short and J 2 bases short, with 17 bases between. The CDR3 is CSVFPAAGNTDTQYF. The CDR3 DNA reads TGCAGCGTTTTCCCCGCGGCGGGGAACACAGATACGCAGTATTTT.

This chain links TRBV11-2 with TRBJ2-1; TRBD2 aligns across 8 bases. This CDR3 has 15 amino acids. Losses at the gene ends were 7 bases for V and 4 bases for J; bases not matched to a gene: 9. Germline V CDR1 and CDR2: SGHAT, FQNNGV. CDR3: CASTVGAGGYNEQFF. The CDR3 coding sequence is TGTGCCAGCACCGTAGGGGCGGGGGGTTACAATGAGCAGTTCTTC.

This clonotype was observed a handful of times. The CDR3 is CSVEKAIQFF. The CDR3 coding sequence is TGCAGCGTTGAAAAGGCGATCCAGTTCTTC. This chain links TRBV29-1 with TRBJ2-1; D is uncertain. V was shortened by 2 bases and J by 13 bases, with 9 bases between the two germline ends. This CDR3 spans 10 amino acids. The germline gives CDR1 SQVTM, CDR2 ANQGSEA.

The chain is built from TRBV6-2 or TRBV6-3 and TRBJ1-5; 8 bases are shared with TRBD1. There are 13 residues in the CDR3. CDR1 is MNHEY, CDR2 SVGEGT, per germline. V was pared by 5 bases and J by 7 bases, with 4 bases of the junction left unmatched. The CDR3 sequence is CASSQGAEQPQHF. In nucleotides, the CDR3 is TGTGCCAGCAGTCAGGGGGCCGAACAGCCCCAGCATTTT.

The chain combines TRBV20-1 with TRBJ2-1, with D hard to call. Germline CDR1 and CDR2: DFQATT and SNEGSKA (reference sequence). The CDR3 is 14 residues long. V was pared by 3 bases and J by 9 bases, with 18 bases between. In DNA form, the CDR3 reads TGCAGTGCTAGTTTTAACGTCCCGGCGTTTGAGCAGTTCTTC. Its translation: CSASFNVPAFEQFF.

The gene calls are TRBV7-2 and TRBJ2-7, with 11 bases fitting TRBD2. The CDR3 covers 16 residues. V gave up 1 base and J gave up 4 bases; unmatched junction bases: 6. Germline V gene data show CDR1 as SGHTA and CDR2 as FQGNSA. The CDR3 loop reads CASSLDFTSGRYEQYF. CDR3 DNA sequence: TGTGCCAGCAGCTTAGATTTCACTAGCGGGAGATACGAGCAGTACTTC.

This chain joins TRBV29-1 and TRBJ1-1; D may be TRBD1 (5 bases). Germline CDR1 and CDR2: SQVTM and ANQGSEA. V dropped 6 bases and J dropped 1 base, with 12 bases sitting between them. The CDR3 sequence is 13 residues long. The DNA of the CDR3 is TGCAGCGTAACCGGGACCGAGAACACTGAAGCTTTCTTT. Amino acid sequence: CSVTGTENTEAFF.

Many counts were recorded for this clonotype. CDR3 residues: CASSPWTSGTDTQYF. CDR3 DNA sequence: TGTGCCAGCAGCCCCTGGACTAGCGGCACAGATACGCAGTATTTT. This chain connects TRBV7-2 to TRBJ2-3; 9 bases map to TRBD2. CDR3 length: 15 amino acids. The junction had 4 bases not matched to a gene; V was cut back by 5 bases and J by 1 base. Germline V lookup: CDR1 SGHTA, CDR2 FQGNSA.

This clonotype was detected once. The chain combines TRBV5-1 with TRBJ1-1; D remains unclear. Trimming took 1 base from V and 2 from J, leaving 12 bases between them. The CDR3 covers 15 residues. Germline V gene data show CDR1 as SGHRS and CDR2 as YFSETQ. DNA for the CDR3: TGCGCCAGCAGCTTGACTAGTCCGGGAAACACTGAAGCTTTCTTT. This encodes CASSLTSPGNTEAFF.

V is TRBV5-1 and J is TRBJ2-1; 8 bases agree with TRBD2. Trimming cost V 2 bases and J 4 bases; bases outside gene matches: 5. Germline V lookup: CDR1 SGHRS, CDR2 YFSETQ. This CDR3 is 15 amino acids long. CDR3 loop: CASSFGTSGYNEQFF. The CDR3 coding sequence is TGCGCCAGCAGCTTCGGAACTAGCGGATACAATGAGCAGTTCTTC. The full variable domain, in which reference TRBV5-1 and TRBJ2-1 provide the parts outside the CDR3, is KAGVTQTPRYLIKTRGQQVTLSCSPISGHRSVSWYQQTPGQGLQFLFEYFSETQRNKGNFPGRFSGRQFSNSRSEMNVSTLELGDSALYLCASSFGTSGYNEQFFGPGTRLTVL.

This clonotype has more than one count but fewer than ten. This sequence joins TRBV15 and TRBJ1-1; 7 bases agree with TRBD1. V shed 0 bases, J shed 8 bases, and the junction held 9 bases outside the gene matches. Germline loops: CDR1 LNHNV, CDR2 YYDKDF (reference sequence). There are 15 residues in the CDR3. CDR3: CATSRDSGQVLEAFF. The DNA for the CDR3 is TGTGCCACCAGCAGAGACAGTGGACAGGTACTAGAAGCTTTCTTT.

This clonotype was recorded a few times. J is TRBJ1-2 and V is TRBV21-1; the table's D call, TRBD1, has no DNA check behind it. TRBV21-1 is a pseudogene locus. The CDR3 has 17 amino acids. Here the CDR3 reads CASSKGGTGTIRDGYTF. The CDR3 nucleotides are TGTGCCAGCAGCAAAGGCGGGACAGGGACTATTCGCGATGGCTACACCTTC.

J is TRBJ1-1 and V is TRBV20-1; D is perhaps TRBD1 (5 bases). V was cut by 3 bases and J by 1 base, with 12 bases left in between. Germline loops: CDR1 DFQATT, CDR2 SNEGSKA (reference sequence). The CDR3 runs 14 residues. The CDR3 nucleotides read TGCAGTGCTAGGGGGGGGTCAGCGAACACTGAAGCTTTCTTT. This codes for CSARGGSANTEAFF.

The chain employs TRBV6-5 and TRBJ1-2; 8 nucleotides align to TRBD1. Unmatched junction bases numbered 5, after V lost 2 bases and J lost 9 bases. The CDR3 length is 13 residues. The germline V gene has CDR1 MNHEY and CDR2 SVGAGI. The CDR3 DNA sequence: TGTGCCAGCAGTTACACCCGGGACAGGAGCTACACCTTC. Encoded protein: CASSYTRDRSYTF.

This chain joins TRBV7-2 and TRBJ2-3; D is unresolved. CDR1 is SGHTA, CDR2 FQGNSA, per germline. This CDR3 contains 17 residues. The V end lost 5 bases, the J end lost 0 bases, and 18 bases lay between the germline ends. CDR3 region: CASSPTRLGGSTDTQYF. DNA for the CDR3: TGTGCCAGCAGCCCAACCCGATTGGGCGGAAGCACAGATACGCAGTATTTT.

The sample holds a few counts of this clonotype. This chain uses TRBV20-1 with TRBJ2-5, with 11 positions matching TRBD2. CDR3 size: 17 residues. Trimming at V came to 6 bases and at J to 3 bases, leaving 15 bases not matched to a gene. Germline CDR1 is DFQATT and CDR2 is SNEGSKA (reference sequence). The CDR3: CSAYPAATSGTKETQYF. The DNA for the CDR3 is TGCAGTGCCTATCCAGCAGCGACTAGCGGGACGAAAGAGACCCAGTACTTC.

The chain combines TRBV20-1 with TRBJ2-5; the D is unclear. V lost 7 bases to trimming and J lost 3 bases, with 12 bases between them. The CDR3 is 12 amino acids. CDR1 is DFQATT and CDR2 is SNEGSKA in the germline V gene (reference sequence). The DNA for the CDR3 is TGCAGTGGATCCGATAGGGAAGAGACCCAGTACTTC. Translation: CSGSDREETQYF.